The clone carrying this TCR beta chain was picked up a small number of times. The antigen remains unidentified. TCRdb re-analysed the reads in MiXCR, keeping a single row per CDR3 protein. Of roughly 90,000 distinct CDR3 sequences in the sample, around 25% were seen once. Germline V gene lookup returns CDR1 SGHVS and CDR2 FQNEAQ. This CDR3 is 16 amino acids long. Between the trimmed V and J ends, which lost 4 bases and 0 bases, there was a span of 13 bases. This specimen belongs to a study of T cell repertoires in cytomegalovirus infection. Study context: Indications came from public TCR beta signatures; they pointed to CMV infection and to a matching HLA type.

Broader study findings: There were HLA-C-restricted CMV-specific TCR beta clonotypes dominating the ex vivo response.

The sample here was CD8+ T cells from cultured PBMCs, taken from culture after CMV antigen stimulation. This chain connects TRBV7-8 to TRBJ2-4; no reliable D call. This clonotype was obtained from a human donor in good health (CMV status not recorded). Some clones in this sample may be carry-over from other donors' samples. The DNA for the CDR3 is TGTGCCAGCAGCTACGGCCCTGCACTAGCCAAAAACATTCAGTACTTC. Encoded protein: CASSYGPALAKNIQYF.